This TCR beta chain derives from a study of cytomegalovirus exposure and HLA in healthy donors. The V gene's germline CDR1 is MGHRA and CDR2 YSYEKL. The V and J ends lost 2 bases and 7 bases, in that order; junction bases with no gene match: 5. The CDR3 is 14 residues long. Vbeta (60) and Jbeta (13) primers were used in the PCR. Only in-frame clones appear in the TCRdb table, and some are missing; sequencing was by immunoSEQ multiplex PCR. The profile shows approximately 100,000 clones, roughly 69% of them singletons. Study results and caveats: Several V segments, TRBV6-2 and TRBV6-3 among them, could not be told apart and were dropped. The presence/absence work took it that sequencing depth was about the same across donors.

This clone rates as medium-sized. As yet, its antigen is unknown. The sample comprised PBMCs. This clonotype was obtained from a man aged 30 to 39 in good health and CMV-seropositive. This sequence joins TRBV4-1 and TRBJ1-3, with 7 positions matching TRBD1. The CDR3 DNA sequence: TGCGCCAGCAGCCAACTTACAGGGGAGAACACCATATATTTT. Translation: CASSQLTGENTIYF.